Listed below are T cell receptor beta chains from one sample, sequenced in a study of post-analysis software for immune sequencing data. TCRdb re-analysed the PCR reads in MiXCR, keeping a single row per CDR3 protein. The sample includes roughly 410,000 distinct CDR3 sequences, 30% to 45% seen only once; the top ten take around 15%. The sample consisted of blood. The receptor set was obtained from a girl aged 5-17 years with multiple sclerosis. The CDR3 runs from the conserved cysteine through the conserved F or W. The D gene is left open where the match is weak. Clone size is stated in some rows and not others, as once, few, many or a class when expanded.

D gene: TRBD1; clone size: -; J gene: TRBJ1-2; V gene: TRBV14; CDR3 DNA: TGTGCCAGCAGCCCAGGGGGGACAGGGTATGGCTACACCTTC; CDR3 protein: CASSPGGTGYGYTF
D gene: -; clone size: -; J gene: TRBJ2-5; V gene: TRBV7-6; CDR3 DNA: TGTGCCAGCAGCTTAGCCTCGGGGACCCAGTACTTC; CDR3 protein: CASSLASGTQYF
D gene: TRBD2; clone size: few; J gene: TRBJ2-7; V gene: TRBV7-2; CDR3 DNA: TGTGCCAGCAGCTTACCACTAGCGGAGAGTTACGAGCAGTACTTC; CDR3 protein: CASSLPLAESYEQYF
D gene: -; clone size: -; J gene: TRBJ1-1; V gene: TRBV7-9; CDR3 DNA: TGTGCCAGCAGCTCTCCTCTTTCAGGGAAGAACACTGAAGCTTTCTTT; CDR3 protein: CASSSPLSGKNTEAFF
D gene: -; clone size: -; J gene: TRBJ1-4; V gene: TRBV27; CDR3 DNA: TGTGCCAGCAGTTTCGGGGGAACTAATGAAAAACTGTTTTTT; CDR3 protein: CASSFGGTNEKLFF
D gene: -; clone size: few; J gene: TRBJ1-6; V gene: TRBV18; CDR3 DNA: TGTGCCAGCTCACGTACGAGACAAGATAATTCACCCCTCCACTTT; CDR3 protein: CASSRTRQDNSPLHF
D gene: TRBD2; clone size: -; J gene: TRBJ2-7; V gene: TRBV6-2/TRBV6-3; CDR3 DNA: TGTGCCAGCACTAGCGGTACACTCTCCTACGAGCAGTACTTC; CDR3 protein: CASTSGTLSYEQYF
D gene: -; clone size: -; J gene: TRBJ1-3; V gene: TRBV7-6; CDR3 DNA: TGTGCCAGCAGCTTAGTGGGGGATGGAAACACCATATATTTT; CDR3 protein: CASSLVGDGNTIYF
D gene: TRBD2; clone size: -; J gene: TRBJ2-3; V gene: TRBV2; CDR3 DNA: TGTGCCAGCAGACCCGGGGTAGCGGGGGGTACTAGCACAGATACGCAGTATTTT; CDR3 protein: CASRPGVAGGTSTDTQYF
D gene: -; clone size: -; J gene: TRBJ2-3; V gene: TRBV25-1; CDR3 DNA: TGTGCCAGCAGTGTGCCCCTTAGCGGTACTAGCACAGATACGCAGTATTTT; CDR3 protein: CASSVPLSGTSTDTQYF
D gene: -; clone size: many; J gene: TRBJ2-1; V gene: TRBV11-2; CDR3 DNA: TGTGCCAGCAGCCCGGGGACGAATGAGCAGTTCTTC; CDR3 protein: CASSPGTNEQFF
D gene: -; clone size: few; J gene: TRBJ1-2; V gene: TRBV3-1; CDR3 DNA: TGTGCCAGCAACCAAGAGGGGGGCTATGGCTACACCTTC; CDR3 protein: CASNQEGGYGYTF
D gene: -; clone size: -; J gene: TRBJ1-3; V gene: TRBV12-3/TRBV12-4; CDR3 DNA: TGTGCCAGCAGTTTTCTAATCTCTGGAAACACCATATATTTT; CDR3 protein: CASSFLISGNTIYF
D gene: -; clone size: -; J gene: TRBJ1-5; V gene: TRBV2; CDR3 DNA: TGTGCCAGCAGCCGGGACACAGCTAATCAGCCCCAGCATTTT; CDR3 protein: CASSRDTANQPQHF
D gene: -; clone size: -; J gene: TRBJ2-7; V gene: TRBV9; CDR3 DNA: TGTGCCAGCAGCGAACTAAAGGAGGGGGCACAGGCGACCTACGAGCAGTACTTC; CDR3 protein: CASSELKEGAQATYEQYF
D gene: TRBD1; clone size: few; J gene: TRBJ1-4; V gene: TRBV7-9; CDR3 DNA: TGTGCCAGCAGTTCTCCTGGGACCGGGACAGGGGCTGAAAAACTGTTTTTT; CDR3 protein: CASSSPGTGTGAEKLFF
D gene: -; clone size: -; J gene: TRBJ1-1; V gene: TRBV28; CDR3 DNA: TGTGCCAGCAGTTTAATACAGCTGCGGGATGTCACTGAAGCTTTCTTT; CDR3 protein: CASSLIQLRDVTEAFF
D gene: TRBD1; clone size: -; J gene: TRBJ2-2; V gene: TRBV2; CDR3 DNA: TGTGCCAGCAGTGAGGCCCGACAGGGGGCGAGCACCGGGGAGCTGTTTTTT; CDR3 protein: CASSEARQGASTGELFF
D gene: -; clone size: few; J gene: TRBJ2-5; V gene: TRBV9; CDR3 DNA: TGTGCCAGCAGCGTGCAAACGCAAGAGACCCAGTACTTC; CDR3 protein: CASSVQTQETQYF
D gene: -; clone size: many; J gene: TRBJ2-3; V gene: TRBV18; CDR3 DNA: TGTGCCAGCTCACCACCAGGGGGCACAGATACGCAGTATTTT; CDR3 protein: CASSPPGGTDTQYF
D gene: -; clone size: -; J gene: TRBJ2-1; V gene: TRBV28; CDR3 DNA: TGTGCCAGCACCAGGGCGGGCAGTTACAATGAGCAGTTCTTC; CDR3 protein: CASTRAGSYNEQFF
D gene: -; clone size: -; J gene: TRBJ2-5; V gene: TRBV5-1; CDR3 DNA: TGCGCCAGCAGCCCCAGACCCTCCCAAGAGACCCAGTACTTC; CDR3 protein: CASSPRPSQETQYF
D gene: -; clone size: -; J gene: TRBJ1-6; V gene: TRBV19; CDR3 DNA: TGTGCCAGTAGTATACGTCCACAGTCCTATAATTCACCCCTCCACTTT; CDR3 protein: CASSIRPQSYNSPLHF
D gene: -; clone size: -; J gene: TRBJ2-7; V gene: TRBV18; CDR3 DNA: TGTGCCAGCTCACCGGTTTCGAGACAGTCCGACGAGCAGTACTTC; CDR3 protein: CASSPVSRQSDEQYF
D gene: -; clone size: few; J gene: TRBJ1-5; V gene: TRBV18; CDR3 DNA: TGTGCCAGCTCCGCGGGGGGGGACCAGCCCCAGCATTTT; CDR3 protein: CASSAGGDQPQHF
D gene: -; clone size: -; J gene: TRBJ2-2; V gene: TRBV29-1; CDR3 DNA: TGCAGCGTTGTTGGGGCCCCGGAGACCGGGGAGCTGTTTTTT; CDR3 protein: CSVVGAPETGELFF
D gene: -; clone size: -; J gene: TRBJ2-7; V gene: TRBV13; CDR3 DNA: TGTGCCAGCAGCCTGGGGGGCTACATCGACAATGACTACGAGCAGTACTTC; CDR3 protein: CASSLGGYIDNDYEQYF
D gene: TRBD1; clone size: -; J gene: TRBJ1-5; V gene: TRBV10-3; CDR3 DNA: TGTGCCATCAGTCAGGACAGGGGGGAGCCCCAGCATTTT; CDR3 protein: CAISQDRGEPQHF
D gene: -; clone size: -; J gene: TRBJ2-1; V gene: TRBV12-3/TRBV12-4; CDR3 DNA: TGTGCCAGCAGTTCAGAGGGGGTCTACAATAAGCAGTTCTTC; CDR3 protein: CASSSEGVYNKQFF
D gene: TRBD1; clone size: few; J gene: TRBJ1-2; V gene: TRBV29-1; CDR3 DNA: TGCAGCGCTACAGGGGAAACGAACTATGGCTACACCTTC; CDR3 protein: CSATGETNYGYTF
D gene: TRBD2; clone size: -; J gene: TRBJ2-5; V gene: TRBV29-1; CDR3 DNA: TGCAGCGCCCAAGGACCTAGCGGACAAGAGACCCAGTACTTC; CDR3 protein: CSAQGPSGQETQYF
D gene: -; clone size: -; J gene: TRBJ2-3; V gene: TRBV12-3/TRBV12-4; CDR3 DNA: TGTGCCAGCAGTTTAGCCCTAATGGGGACTTCACTTGCCCTCACAGATACGCAGTATTTT; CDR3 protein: CASSLALMGTSLALTDTQYF
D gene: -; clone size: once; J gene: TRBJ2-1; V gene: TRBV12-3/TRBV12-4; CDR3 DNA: TGTGCCAGCAGTTTTGTGTCCGGGGACGCACACAATGAGCAGTTCTTC; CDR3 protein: CASSFVSGDAHNEQFF
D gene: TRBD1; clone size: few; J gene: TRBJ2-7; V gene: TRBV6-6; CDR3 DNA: TGTGCCAGCACCGACCGGACAGGCTCCTACGAGCAGTACTTC; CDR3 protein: CASTDRTGSYEQYF
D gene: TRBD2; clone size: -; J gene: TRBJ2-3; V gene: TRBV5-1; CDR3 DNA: TGCGCCAGCAGCTTGATACAGCGGGGGGACACAGATACGCAGTATTTT; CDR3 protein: CASSLIQRGDTDTQYF
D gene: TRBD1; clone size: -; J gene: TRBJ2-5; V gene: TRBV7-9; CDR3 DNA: TGTGCCAGCAGCCTCCGGGACAGTGAAGAGACCCAGTACTTC; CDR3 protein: CASSLRDSEETQYF
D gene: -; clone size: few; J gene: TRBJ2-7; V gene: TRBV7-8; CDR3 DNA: TGTGCCAGCAGCTTAGCGGGCGGGGCCCTTTCCTACGAGCAGTACTTC; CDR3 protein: CASSLAGGALSYEQYF
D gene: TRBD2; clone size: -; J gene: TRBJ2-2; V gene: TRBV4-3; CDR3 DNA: TGCGCCAGCAGCCCTACGACTAGCGGGGGCAAGAACACCGGGGAGCTGTTTTTT; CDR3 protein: CASSPTTSGGKNTGELFF
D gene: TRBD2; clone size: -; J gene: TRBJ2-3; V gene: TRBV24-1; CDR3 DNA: TGTGCCACCAGTGATTTGGCCGGGGGGGAACCATCAGATACGCAGTATTTT; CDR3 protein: CATSDLAGGEPSDTQYF
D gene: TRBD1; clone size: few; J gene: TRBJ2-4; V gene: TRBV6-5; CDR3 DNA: TGTGCCAGCAGTAGGACAGGGGGTATAGAAAACATTCAGTACTTC; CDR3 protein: CASSRTGGIENIQYF
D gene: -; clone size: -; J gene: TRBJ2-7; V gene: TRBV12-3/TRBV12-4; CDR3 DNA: TGTGCCAGCAGGAGAGGGGGGGGCAGCTACGAGCAGTACTTC; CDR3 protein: CASRRGGGSYEQYF
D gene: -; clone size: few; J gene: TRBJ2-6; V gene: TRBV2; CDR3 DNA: TGTGCCAGCAGTGAAGGGGCGGGGCGAAGCTCTGGGGCCAACGTCCTGACTTTC; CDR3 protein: CASSEGAGRSSGANVLTF
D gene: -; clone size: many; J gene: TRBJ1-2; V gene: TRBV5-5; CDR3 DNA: TGTGCCAGCAGCTGGGAAGGGGGTGTCGCCTATGGCTACACCTTC; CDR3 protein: CASSWEGGVAYGYTF
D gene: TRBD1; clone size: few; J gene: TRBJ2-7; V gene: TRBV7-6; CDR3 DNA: TGTGCCAGCAGCTCTACAGGGGATTTCTCCTACGAGCAGTACTTC; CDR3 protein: CASSSTGDFSYEQYF
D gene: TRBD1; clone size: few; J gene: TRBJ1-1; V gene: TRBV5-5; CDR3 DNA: TGTGCCAGCAGCTTGGGGGACAGGGGAGGGACTGAAGCTTTCTTT; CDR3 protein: CASSLGDRGGTEAFF
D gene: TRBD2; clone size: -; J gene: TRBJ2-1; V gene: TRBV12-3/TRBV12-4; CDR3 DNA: TGTGCCAGCAGTTTCGAGCTAGCGGGGGGACCCGAGCAGTTCTTC; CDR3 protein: CASSFELAGGPEQFF
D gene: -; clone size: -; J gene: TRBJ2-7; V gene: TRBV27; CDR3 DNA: TGTGCCAGCAGTTCCGCCCTGGGCGAGCAGTACTTC; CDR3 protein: CASSSALGEQYF
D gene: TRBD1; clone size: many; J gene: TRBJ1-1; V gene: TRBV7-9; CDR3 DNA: TGTGCCAGCAGCCCAGGGGGGAACACTGAAGCTTTCTTT; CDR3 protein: CASSPGGNTEAFF
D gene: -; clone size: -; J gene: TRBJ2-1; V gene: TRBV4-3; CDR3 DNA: TGCGCCAGCAGCCAAGAACCTAGCAGGGCCTACAATGAGCAGTTCTTC; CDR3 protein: CASSQEPSRAYNEQFF
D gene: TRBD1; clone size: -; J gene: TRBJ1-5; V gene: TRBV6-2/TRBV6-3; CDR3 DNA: TGTACCAGCAGTTACAGGGACAGCTATTATAGCAATCAGCCCCAGCATTTT; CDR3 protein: CTSSYRDSYYSNQPQHF
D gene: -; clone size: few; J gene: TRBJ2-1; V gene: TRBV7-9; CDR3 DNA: TGTGCCAGCAGCTTAGGGTTGGGGCAGCCCTCCTACAATGAGCAGTTCTTC; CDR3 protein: CASSLGLGQPSYNEQFF
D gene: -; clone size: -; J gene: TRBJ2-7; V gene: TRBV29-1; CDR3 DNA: TGCAGCGTTGTATTCGGGCACGAGCAGTACTTC; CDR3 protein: CSVVFGHEQYF
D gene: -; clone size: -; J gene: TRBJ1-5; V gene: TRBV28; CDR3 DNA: TGTGCCAGCAGTTTAGGGGGGGGATATAGCAATCAGCCCCAGCATTTT; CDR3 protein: CASSLGGGYSNQPQHF
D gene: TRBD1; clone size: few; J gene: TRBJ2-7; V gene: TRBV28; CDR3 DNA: TGTGCCAGCAGCTCCATTGGACAGGGAAGAGCCTACGAGCAGTACTTC; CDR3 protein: CASSSIGQGRAYEQYF